The 12 T cell receptor beta chains given below trace back to one sample, sequenced in a study of CD8+CD57+ T cells in acquired aplastic anemia. TCR beta VDJ and CDR3 profiling used genomic DNA as template. Via MiXCR, TCRdb re-called the reads, giving one row per CDR3 protein. This sample has 180,000 or so distinct CDR3 sequences, with about 47% found just once. The sample comprised sorted CD4+, CD8+, or CD8+CD57+ T cells (not recorded which) from PBMCs. Receptors originate from a human donor in good health.

This clonotype was observed a handful of times. This chain joins TRBV10-2 and TRBJ2-6, with D maybe TRBD1 (6 bases). V was pared by 10 bases and J by 4 bases, with 11 bases between. Germline V gives CDR1 WSHSY, CDR2 SAAADI. The length of the CDR3 is 13 residues. The CDR3, as DNA: TGCGCCACCGTGGGGGCCGGGGCCAACGTCCTGACTTTC. Its translation: CATVGAGANVLTF.

This clonotype showed up many times. DNA for the CDR3: TGTGCCAGCAGTGTTGAGCAAATTACTGCTTTCTTT. It encodes CASSVEQITAFF. V usage is TRBV6-1 and J usage is TRBJ1-1; D is unresolved. V lost 4 bases and J 11 bases, leaving 14 bases between the germline ends. Germline V gives CDR1 MNHNS, CDR2 SASEGT. The CDR3 runs to 12 residues.

This chain uses TRBV3-1 with TRBJ1-2, with D possibly being TRBD1 (5 bases). The length of the CDR3 is 14 residues. CDR1 and CDR2 (germline): LGHDT, YNNKEL (reference sequence). Trimming removed 4 bases from V and 4 bases from J, with 13 bases in between. This chain's CDR3 is CASSRDSWLYGYTF. CDR3 sequence (DNA): TGTGCCAGCAGCCGGGACTCCTGGCTCTATGGCTACACCTTC.

This clonotype was found once. The chain employs TRBV20-1 and TRBJ2-7; TRBD1 might be the D (7 bases). The end of the DNA fits TRBJ2-5 better, so the J call may be wrong. Germline V lookup: CDR1 DFQATT, CDR2 SNEGSKA (reference sequence). The CDR3 covers 16 residues. The CDR3 DNA follows: TGCAGTGCTAGAGAGGTGGGCAGGGGGGCCCTGGAGACCCAGTACTTC. Its translation is CSAREVGRGALETQYF.

This clonotype occurred many times. The chain has TRBV20-1 and TRBJ2-2; tentative D call: TRBD2 (6 bases). The CDR3 has 13 amino acids. CDR1 is DFQATT, CDR2 SNEGSKA, per germline (reference sequence). Trimming shortened V by 2 bases and J by 6 bases, and 10 bases separated the two germline ends. The CDR3 region is CSARITSSGELFF. In DNA form, the CDR3 reads TGCAGTGCTAGAATCACTAGCTCCGGGGAGCTGTTTTTT.

Ten or more counts support this clonotype. CDR3 nucleotide sequence: TGTGCCAGCAGCCAAGGTAAGAAGCAGTTCTTC. Residues: CASSQGKKQFF. V usage is TRBV14 and J usage is TRBJ2-1; D gene unclear. Trimming took off 1 base at V and 11 bases at J, with 6 bases between the two ends. Looked up from germline, CDR1 is SGHDN and CDR2 is FVKESK. The CDR3 is 11 residues long.

This clonotype was seen more than once but under ten times. This chain uses TRBV25-1 with TRBJ1-1; D not resolved. V lost 1 base, J lost 1 base, and 4 bases lay in between. The germline V gene has CDR1 MGHDK and CDR2 SYGVNS. The CDR3 length is 13 residues. CDR3 sequence reads: CASSESGNTEAFF. The CDR3, as DNA: TGTGCCAGCAGTGAATCTGGGAACACTGAAGCTTTCTTT.

This clonotype was seen at least ten times. The chain employs TRBV5-1 and TRBJ2-1; perhaps D is TRBD1 or TRBD2 (5 bases each). The V and J ends lost 5 bases and 4 bases respectively, with 16 bases between them. There are 15 residues in the CDR3. Germline assignment: CDR1 SGHRS and CDR2 YFSETQ. The CDR3 loop is CASSFRDGTYNEQFF. CDR3 DNA sequence: TGCGCCAGCAGTTTCCGGGACGGCACATACAATGAGCAGTTCTTC.

The V gene is TRBV7-3, the J gene TRBJ2-7; no clear D gene. The CDR3 covers 13 residues. Germline V lookup: CDR1 SGHTA, CDR2 FQGTGA. Trimming removed 5 bases from V and 4 bases from J, with 12 bases in between. This chain's CDR3 is CASSQDRLYEQYF. For the CDR3, the DNA is TGTGCCAGCAGCCAAGATAGGCTTTACGAGCAGTACTTC.

The chain couples TRBV24-1 to TRBJ2-1; tentative D call: TRBD2 (5 bases). Trimming removed 5 bases at V and 2 bases at J, with 15 bases between. The CDR3 extends over 16 amino acids. CDR1 and CDR2 from the germline V gene are KGHDR and SFDVKD. The CDR3 DNA is TGTGCCACCAGTGCGAGAAGGGAGAGCCCCTACAATGAGCAGTTCTTC. It is translated as CATSARRESPYNEQFF.

The chain links TRBV7-2 to TRBJ1-1; D unclear. The length of the CDR3 is 14 residues. Trimming took off 0 bases at V and 1 base at J, with 6 bases between the two ends. Germline V lookup: CDR1 SGHTA, CDR2 FQGNSA. The CDR3 DNA follows: TGTGCCAGCAGCTTAGCGGCGAAGAACACTGAAGCTTTCTTT. Its translation: CASSLAAKNTEAFF.

This clonotype was detected ten times or more. The rearrangement joins TRBV6-1 to TRBJ2-3; TRBD1 or TRBD2 may be the D gene (5 bases each). The germline V gene encodes CDR1 MNHNS and CDR2 SASEGT. V was trimmed by 3 bases and J by 0 bases, leaving 7 bases between them. The CDR3 length is 14 residues. In DNA, the CDR3 is TGTGCCAGCAGTGACTGGGGGAGCACAGATACGCAGTATTTT. It translates to CASSDWGSTDTQYF.